The TCR beta chain under discussion was sequenced for a study of ipilimumab plus nivolumab after autologous stem cell transplantation. Looked up from germline, CDR1 is SQVTM and CDR2 is ANQGSEA. This CDR3 is 13 amino acids long. Trimming left V 1 base short and J 4 bases short, with 10 bases between. This table comes from immunoSEQ multiplex PCR, and its TCRdb copy is limited to in-frame clones, with some not included. The sample has 84,000 or so clones, 83% seen once. Starting 14 to 28 days after autologous transplant, ipilimumab 1 mg/kg was given. V and J are TRBV29-1 and TRBJ1-2, with D perhaps matching TRBD1 (5 bases). The specimen was PBMCs, collected in a trial of ipilimumab plus nivolumab as post-transplant consolidation. The sequence was obtained from a male donor with diffuse large B-cell lymphoma. Here the CDR3 DNA reads TGCAGCGTTGAAGGGGGGACCGTCTATGGCTACACCTTC. It encodes CSVEGGTVYGYTF.